A single TCR beta chain is shown here with its context. Its antigen is not known. This sample stems from a study of radiotherapy plus CTLA-4 blockade in lung cancer. For the study at large: There were objective responses in around 18% of patients, and approximately 30% had disease control.

General study points: TCR clones of tumor origin grew in blood after radiotherapy plus ipilimumab. Together with interferon-beta, which increased in serum after radiation, early dynamic changes in blood T cell clones were reportedly the best predictors of response.

Trimming stripped 3 bases from V and 0 bases from J, with 8 bases between. The CDR3 contains 14 residues. The germline V gene has CDR1 KGHSH and CDR2 LQKENI. TCRdb keeps only in-frame clones here, not all; method: immunoSEQ multiplex PCR. Of 30,000 to 45,000 clones listed, 72% are singletons. The material sequenced was peripheral blood, taken from a patient treated with radiotherapy plus ipilimumab. The origin of this receptor is a human donor with non-small cell lung cancer who had stable disease on radiotherapy plus ipilimumab. The chain recombines TRBV18 with TRBJ1-2; weak D call: TRBD1 (5 bases). CDR3 region: CASSPTTANYGYTF. The CDR3 DNA is TGTGCCAGCTCACCTACGACAGCTAACTATGGCTACACCTTC.